This T cell receptor (beta chain) was recovered during a study of blood T cell repertoires in COVID-19. Study information: Nucleic acid was either cDNA or gDNA, and it came from T cells, B-cell-depleted T cells, or PBMCs.

Authors' processing steps: Reference gene primer amplification gave nucleated cell count estimates. The repertoire was sequenced with immunoSEQ multiplex PCR; TCRdb's copy has only in-frame clones and lacks some. The D gene and trimming were derived from the DNA, and the V and J assignments and clone size from that table. The sample contains about 120,000 clones, 60% to 85% of which appear only once. From germline, CDR1 is DFQATT and CDR2 SNEGSKA (reference sequence). The CDR3 covers 15 residues. V lost 3 bases to trimming and J lost 2 bases, with 14 bases between them. The source material was peripheral blood. This chain links TRBV20-1 with TRBJ2-1; D is perhaps TRBD2 (5 bases). This receptor was obtained from a human donor with acute or convalescent COVID-19. The donor label of this sample is uncertain. CDR3 region: CSASRGLDPYNEQFF. Here the CDR3 DNA reads TGCAGTGCTAGTCGAGGGTTGGATCCCTACAATGAGCAGTTCTTC.